This T cell receptor (beta chain) emerged from a study of T cells after posttransplantation cyclophosphamide. Study results and limitations: Later blood repertoires were often dominated by clones from the donor CD8+ memory compartment. After PTCy, TRB diversity resembled that of CNI/methotrexate controls.

The CDR3 length is 21 residues. Looked up from germline, CDR1 is MNHEY and CDR2 is SVGEGT. V was pared by 6 bases and J by 0 bases, with 21 bases of the junction left unmatched. This clone was seen ten or more times. Its matching antigen is unknown. Clones were read by immunoSEQ multiplex PCR, and TCRdb kept only the in-frame ones, dropping some. The table lists 30,000 to 35,000 clones, no singletons, with 6.5% to 7% in the top ten. The chain has TRBV6-2 or TRBV6-3 and TRBJ2-1, with TRBD2 identical over 9 bases. This sequence was found in a woman aged 50 to 65 in good health and a related stem cell transplant donor. Sequenced material: PBMCs. In nucleotides, the CDR3 is TGTGCCAGCAGCCCCCGTTTAGCGGGAGATTTCATGAGAAACTCCTACAATGAGCAGTTCTTC. The encoded protein is CASSPRLAGDFMRNSYNEQFF.